A single sample is the source of the 15 T cell receptor beta chains below, sequenced in a study of technical replicates of blood from a handful of donors. TCRdb's copy holds only in-frame clones and misses some; the assay was immunoSEQ multiplex PCR. The sample has about 94,000 clones, approximately 94% seen once; the top ten hold about 0.21%. Sequencing input: T cells isolated from PBMCs. Receptors were obtained from a human donor in good health.

The DNA of the CDR3 is TGTGCCAGCAGTGAGCTAGCGGGGGGGCTAGGGGAGCTGTTTTTT. Translating it yields CASSELAGGLGELFF. The chain uses TRBV6-1 and TRBJ2-2; 12 positions match TRBD2. The J segment lost 8 bases and the V segment lost 3 bases, leaving 4 bases of the junction unmatched. CDR1 and CDR2 (germline): MNHNS, SASEGT. This CDR3 has 15 amino acids.

The genes are TRBV6-5 and TRBJ1-1; D unresolved. The CDR3 has 15 amino acids. V was shortened by 2 bases and J by 0 bases, with 10 bases between the two germline ends. The germline gives CDR1 MNHEY, CDR2 SVGAGI. Here the CDR3 reads CASSYLLRMNTEAFF. The CDR3 nucleotides read TGTGCCAGCAGTTACCTTCTGAGGATGAACACTGAAGCTTTCTTT.

Only one count was recorded for this clone. The chain is built from TRBV7-3 and TRBJ1-2; 7 nucleotides agree with TRBD1. This CDR3 region has 12 residues. With 5 bases clipped from V and 9 bases from J, the junction kept 6 bases outside the gene matches. Germline V gives CDR1 SGHTA, CDR2 FQGTGA. The CDR3 coding sequence is TGTGCCAGCAGCCAGACAGGGAGTCGCTACACCTTC. It yields the protein CASSQTGSRYTF.

V gene TRBV18 combines with J gene TRBJ2-3; the match to TRBD2 covers 10 bases. CDR3 size: 14 residues. Germline trimming cut 4 bases from V and 6 bases from J; bases unmatched to any gene: 4. Germline V gene sequence: CDR1 KGHSH, CDR2 LQKENI. The CDR3, as DNA: TGTGCCAGCTCACTCAGCGGGGGGGCTGATACGCAGTATTTT. It codes for CASSLSGGADTQYF. Full variable domain (remainder filled in from reference TRBV18 and TRBJ2-3): NAGVMQNPRHLVRRRGQEARLRCSPMKGHSHVYWYRQLPEEGLKFMVYLQKENIIDESGMPKERFSAEFPKEGPSILRIQQVVRGDSAAYFCASSLSGGADTQYFGPGTRLTVL.

In its sample, this clone was seen once. The chain joins TRBV11-2 to TRBJ1-5, with D tentatively TRBD1 (6 bases). CDR3 length equals 14 residues. Germline CDR1 and CDR2: SGHAT and FQNNGV. V was trimmed by 5 bases and J by 7 bases, leaving 15 bases between them. The CDR3 DNA reads TGTGCCAGCAGCCACCCCGGGGGGCTACAGCCCCAGCATTTT. It yields the protein CASSHPGGLQPQHF.

The chain carries TRBV27 and TRBJ2-7, with 8 bases lining up with TRBD2. This CDR3 region has 14 residues. CDR1 is MNHEY and CDR2 is SMNVEV in the germline V gene (reference sequence). V lost 5 bases to trimming and J lost 3 bases; unmatched junction nucleotides: 6. CDR3 residues: CASSKGTRYYEQYF. The CDR3 bases are TGTGCCAGCAGTAAAGGGACTAGATACTACGAGCAGTACTTC.

The chain joins TRBV10-3 to TRBJ2-3, with 7 bases matching TRBD1. CDR3 length: 14 residues. Per the germline V gene, CDR1 is ENHRY and CDR2 is SYGVKD. The ends lost 6 bases at V and 5 bases at J; junction bases unmatched: 8. The chain's CDR3 is CAIRPTGERDTQYF. CDR3 sequence (DNA): TGTGCCATCAGACCCACAGGGGAGCGAGATACGCAGTATTTT.

The CDR3 bases are TGTGCCAGCAGTCCGGAACAAGGACACCTTCAAGAGACCCAGTACTTC. Translation: CASSPEQGHLQETQYF. The J gene is TRBJ2-5, the V gene TRBV27, with D possibly being TRBD1 (5 bases). CDR3 size: 16 residues. The germline V gene has CDR1 MNHEY and CDR2 SMNVEV (reference sequence). Trimming cost V 5 bases and J 2 bases, with 18 bases left between them.

The V call is TRBV29-1, the J call TRBJ2-7; D gene unclear. CDR1 SQVTM and CDR2 ANQGSEA come from the germline V gene. The CDR3 has 13 residues. V was pared by 5 bases and J by 0 bases, with 11 bases between. Here the CDR3 DNA reads TGCAGCGTTAGACGAGGAGTCTCCTACGAGCAGTACTTC. Its translation is CSVRRGVSYEQYF.

The rearrangement joins TRBV10-2 to TRBJ1-5; D is perhaps TRBD1 (6 bases). The CDR3 spans 15 residues. Trimming took off 5 bases at V and 1 base at J, with 12 bases between the two ends. The germline V gene encodes CDR1 WSHSY and CDR2 SAAADI. The CDR3 sequence is CASSFLGASNQPQHF. The CDR3 region has the DNA TGCGCCAGCAGTTTTCTGGGGGCAAGCAATCAGCCCCAGCATTTT.

The CDR3 region has the DNA TGTGCCAGCAGCCCCACAGGGAGCAATCAGCCCCAGCATTTT. It codes for CASSPTGSNQPQHF. The chain combines TRBV9 with TRBJ1-5, with D maybe TRBD1 (6 bases). There are 14 residues in the CDR3. The germline V gene encodes CDR1 SGDLS and CDR2 YYNGEE. Between the trimmed V and J ends, which lost 4 bases and 1 base, there was a span of 9 bases.

The chain has TRBV27 and TRBJ2-7; D unresolved. Deletions cut 3 bases from V and 7 bases from J, with 13 bases between. The germline V gene has CDR1 MNHEY and CDR2 SMNVEV (reference sequence). The CDR3 sequence is 13 residues long. The CDR3 region is CASSLGSYREQYF. CDR3 DNA sequence: TGTGCCAGCAGTTTGGGCAGCTATAGGGAGCAGTACTTC.

This rearrangement joins TRBV15 to TRBJ2-1, with 7 bases identical to TRBD1. Germline CDR1 LNHNV, CDR2 YYDKDF (reference sequence). This CDR3 comprises 17 residues. Germline trimming cut 5 bases from V and 1 base from J; bases unmatched to any gene: 11. The chain's CDR3 is CATSGTRTGNSYNEQFF. The CDR3 DNA reads TGTGCCACCAGCGGAACAAGGACAGGTAATTCCTACAATGAGCAGTTCTTC.

This sequence joins TRBV4-1 and TRBJ1-2; 8 bases are a match to TRBD1. J was trimmed by 1 base and V by 1 base; bases with no gene match: 11. CDR1 and CDR2 (germline): MGHRA, YSYEKL. This CDR3 contains 18 residues. The CDR3 here is CASSQVTGQGHINYGYTF. The CDR3 DNA reads TGCGCCAGCAGCCAAGTAACAGGACAGGGACATATTAACTATGGCTACACCTTC.

The chain uses TRBV5-6 and TRBJ1-5; a weak D match, TRBD1 (6 bases). The V end was cut by 0 bases, the J end by 4 bases, with 11 bases between. The germline gives CDR1 SGHDT, CDR2 YYEEEE. CDR3 size: 15 residues. This CDR3 is CASSLGQDPNQPQHF. DNA for the CDR3: TGTGCCAGCAGCTTGGGACAGGATCCAAATCAGCCCCAGCATTTT.